These 7 T cell receptor beta chains came from one sample sequenced in a study of blood T cell repertoires in COVID-19. Produced via immunoSEQ multiplex PCR; TCRdb's table is partial and in-frame only. The sample yields roughly 330,000 clones, over 75% seen once. Sequenced: peripheral blood. These receptors originate from a woman between 50 and 59 years old with active or convalescent COVID-19.

The chain recombines TRBV24-1 with TRBJ2-3; perhaps TRBD2 as D (6 bases). Trimming took off 0 bases at V and 3 bases at J, with 12 bases between the two ends. This CDR3 is 16 amino acids long. The germline gives CDR1 KGHDR, CDR2 SFDVKD. CDR3 sequence reads: CATSDLGRAGTDTQYF. For the CDR3, the DNA is TGTGCCACCAGTGATTTGGGCCGGGCGGGGACAGATACGCAGTATTTT.

V is TRBV11-1 and J is TRBJ2-7; 9 bases line up with TRBD2. The V segment lost 4 bases and the J segment 2 bases; nucleotides outside the gene matches: 9. Germline assignment: CDR1 SGHAT and CDR2 FQDESV (reference sequence). This CDR3 comprises 16 residues. The DNA for the CDR3 is TGTGCCAGCAGCTCCCTAGCGGGGACTACTCCCTACGAGCAGTACTTC. Its protein is CASSSLAGTTPYEQYF.

The V gene is TRBV5-4, the J gene TRBJ1-4, with 7 bases lining up with TRBD1. With V trimmed by 3 bases and J by 3 bases, 5 bases remained unmatched. CDR1 SGHNT and CDR2 YYREEE come from the germline V gene (reference sequence). This CDR3 contains 15 residues. The CDR3 spells CASSSGTASNEKLFF. CDR3 bases: TGTGCCAGCAGCTCGGGGACAGCCTCTAATGAAAAACTGTTTTTT.

This clone was seen a handful of times. The V gene is TRBV19, the J gene TRBJ1-3, with D tentatively TRBD1 (5 bases). V lost 3 bases and J 4 bases, leaving 10 bases between the germline ends. The CDR3 has 14 residues. CDR1 LNHDA and CDR2 SQIVND come from the germline V gene (reference sequence). The CDR3 reads CASSIRADGNTIYF. The CDR3 nucleotides read TGTGCCAGTAGTATCAGGGCTGACGGAAACACCATATATTTT. The full variable domain, with the rest looked up from reference TRBV19 and TRBJ1-3, is DGGITQSPKYLFRKEGQNVTLSCEQNLNHDAMYWYRQDPGQGLRLIYYSQIVNDFQKGDIAEGYSVSREKKESFPLTVTSAQKNPTAFYLCASSIRADGNTIYFGEGSWLTVV.

This chain joins TRBV4-1 and TRBJ2-3; 9 bases line up with TRBD2. Losses at the gene ends were 1 base for V and 5 bases for J; bases not matched to a gene: 4. The CDR3 is made up of 15 amino acids. Germline-derived CDR1 and CDR2 are MGHRA and YSYEKL. CDR3 in DNA: TGCGCCAGCAGCCAAGGACTAGCGGAAGAAGATACGCAGTATTTT. Protein: CASSQGLAEEDTQYF.

The J gene is TRBJ2-3, the V gene TRBV18, with 11 bases matching TRBD1. V shed 3 bases and J 4 bases; nucleotides not matched to a gene: 0. CDR1 and CDR2 from the germline V gene are KGHSH and LQKENI. The CDR3 extends over 14 amino acids. The CDR3 here is CASSPGQGADTQYF. CDR3 sequence (DNA): TGTGCCAGCTCACCGGGACAGGGGGCAGATACGCAGTATTTT. Supplemented by reference TRBV18 and TRBJ2-3, the full variable domain reads NAGVMQNPRHLVRRRGQEARLRCSPMKGHSHVYWYRQLPEEGLKFMVYLQKENIIDESGMPKERFSAEFPKEGPSILRIQQVVRGDSAAYFCASSPGQGADTQYFGPGTRLTVL.

This clone turned up a few times. At the DNA level, this CDR3 is encoded by other sequences in the same sample as well. The rearrangement uses TRBV28 and TRBJ2-7; a possible D gene is TRBD2 (6 bases). Trimming stripped 2 bases from V and 3 bases from J, with 8 bases between. The germline V gene has CDR1 MDHEN and CDR2 SYDVKM. The CDR3 contains 13 residues. CDR3 loop: CASSLAGLYEQYF. The CDR3, as DNA: TGTGCCAGCAGTTTAGCGGGACTCTACGAGCAGTACTTC. Using reference TRBV28 and TRBJ2-7 for the parts outside the CDR3, the full variable domain is DVKVTQSSRYLVKRTGEKVFLECVQDMDHENMFWYRQDPGLGLRLIYFSYDVKMKEKGDIPEGYSVSREKKERFSLILESASTNQTSMYLCASSLAGLYEQYFGPGTRLTVT.